This T cell receptor (beta chain) was identified in a study of T cell responses to AZD1222 COVID-19 vaccine. The assay was immunoSEQ multiplex PCR, and TCRdb's table has in-frame clones only and misses some. The sample shows fewer than 150,000 clones, over 85% of them seen only once. The CDR3 is 11 residues long. With 0 bases removed from V and 6 bases from J, the gap between germline ends came to 6 bases. In germline, CDR1 is GTSNPN, CDR2 SVGIG (reference sequence). This receptor was identified in an adult in good health. The genes are TRBV30 and TRBJ2-7, with D unclear. This specimen was peripheral blood, taken on day 0 of AZD1222 vaccination. The CDR3: CAWSVRIEQYF. The DNA of the CDR3 is TGTGCCTGGAGTGTGCGAATCGAGCAGTACTTC.